This TCR beta chain was documented in a study of tumor-infiltrating lymphocytes in primary liver carcinoma (dated by TCRdb to about 2017). About the investigation overall: Four to six patients with histopathologically diagnosed primary liver carcinoma underwent surgical resection in China between November 2015 and March 2016. The five patients, three men and two women aged 30 to 69 years, had hepatocellular carcinoma (four) or combined HCC and intrahepatic cholangiocarcinoma (one). The five patients had tumors of stage T1-T3 N0M0, with maximum diameters ranging from 4.2 to 10 cm. Each sample produced roughly 3.65 to 7.5 million productive TCRbeta reads, and read depth showed no significant difference between tissue types. The study combined TCRbeta repertoire sequencing, expression microarrays and whole-exome sequencing across five regions of each liver tumor, with adjacent normal tissue and blood. A total of 35 specimens from 5 patients, comprising 25 or so tumor regions, 5 adjacent noncancerous liver tissues and 5 peripheral blood samples, were covered by TCRbeta repertoire sequencing. Reproducibility between technical replicate repertoires was high, with correlation coefficients above 0.98 and mean shared-clone rates roughly 0.91. The paper as a whole reports these results and caveats: Pairs of tumor regions showed greater repertoire overlap (mean approximately 35%) than tumor-adjacent pairs (roughly 17%) or tumor-blood pairs (approximately 15%), which is consistent with antigen-driven expansion. Comparison of CD4+ and CD8+ T cell repertoires was precluded by the use of bulk unsorted samples. A significantly larger repertoire fraction was made up by the top 250 clones in tumors than in blood (p = 0.039). Only the TCR beta chain was sequenced, so true repertoire diversity is likely underestimated because unpaired alpha chains were not captured. The study included only four or five patients, and the authors note findings should be validated in a larger study.

RNA from unsorted whole blood was extracted with TRIzol reagent, and germline DNA was obtained with the DNeasy Blood & Tissue kit. At the time of sampling, the patients were treatment-naive and had chronic HBV infection. About 3.7 milliliters of peripheral blood were collected into K2EDTA tubes before surgery. TCRbeta-specific cDNA was reverse-transcribed from about 0.45 ug total RNA using a constant-region primer and ProtoScript II reverse transcriptase. Construction of the TCRbeta libraries relied on three nested rounds of multiplex PCR, following a slightly modified ARM-PCR procedure. The first two PCR rounds used multiplex TRBV1-TRBV30 forward primers with a Cbeta reverse primer, each for roughly 10 cycles. Sample barcodes and Illumina adapters were attached in a final 25-cycle PCR using Deep VentR polymerase. Amplicons of 200-500 bp were gel-purified with a QIAquick gel extraction kit before sequencing. An Illumina HiSeq 2500 was used to sequence the TCRbeta amplicons, generating 250-bp paired-end reads. The study's processing was this. Quality trimming of reads was performed with Trimmomatic v0.33, and paired reads were merged with FLASH v1.2.11 so that full CDR3 sequences could be recovered. MiGEC v1.2.1b assigned V, D and J germline segments to the rearranged TCRbeta sequences. Clonotype statistics, along with Shannon-Wiener diversity indices, were calculated using VDJtools v1.0.0. Except for diversity analysis, only the 250 most abundant clonotypes of each sample were used in subsequent analyses to reduce sampling bias. TCRdb reran the public reads through fastp at Q25 and MiXCR, keeping productive beta chains. Rows matching on CDR3 protein sequence are summarized as one entry with the most common DNA and genes. None of the V and J calls come from the authors' own analysis; TCRdb made them. The table for this sample lists about 320,000 distinct CDR3 sequences; more than 55% of them were counted only once. The biggest ten clones account for roughly 8.9% of the sample.

To note about this clonotype: What antigen it recognizes has not been identified. One end of the junction fails to match germline, which may point to a read error.

From its cysteine to its phenylalanine, the CDR3 spans 15 amino acids. The entry retains the CDR3 DNA only, 45 bases that are in frame from base 1. CDR1 and CDR2 are read off the germline V gene as LGHNA and YSLEER. Sequenced sample: peripheral blood. This TCR was sampled from a man aged 40-49 years with primary liver carcinoma and hepatitis B virus infection. The V and J genes are TRBV4-3 and TRBJ2-5; a tentative D match to TRBD1 spans 6 bases. For the CDR3, the sequence is CASSQDSGALKTQYF. Here is the DNA: TGCGCCAGCAGCCAAGACTCAGGGGCGTTGAAGACTCAGTACTTC.